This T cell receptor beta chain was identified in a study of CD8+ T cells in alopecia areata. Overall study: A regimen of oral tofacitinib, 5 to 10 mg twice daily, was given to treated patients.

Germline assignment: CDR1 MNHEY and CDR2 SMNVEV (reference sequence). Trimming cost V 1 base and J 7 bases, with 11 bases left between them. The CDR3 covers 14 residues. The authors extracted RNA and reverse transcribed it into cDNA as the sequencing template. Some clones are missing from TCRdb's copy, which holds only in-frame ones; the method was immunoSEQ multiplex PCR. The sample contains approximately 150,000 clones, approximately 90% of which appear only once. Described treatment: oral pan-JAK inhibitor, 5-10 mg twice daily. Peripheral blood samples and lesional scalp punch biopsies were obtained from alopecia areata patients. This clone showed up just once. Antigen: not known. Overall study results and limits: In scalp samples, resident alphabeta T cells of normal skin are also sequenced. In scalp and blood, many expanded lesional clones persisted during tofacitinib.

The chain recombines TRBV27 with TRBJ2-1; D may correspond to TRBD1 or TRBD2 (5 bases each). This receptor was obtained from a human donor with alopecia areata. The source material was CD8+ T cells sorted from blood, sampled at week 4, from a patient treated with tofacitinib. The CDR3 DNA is TGTGCCAGCAGTTTATTAGAGGGGCTGAATGAGCAGTTCTTC. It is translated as CASSLLEGLNEQFF.